The 8 T cell receptor beta chains presented below share a single source sample, sequenced in a study of blood T cells in healthy people across ages. Through a sample-barcoded 5' primer and a J-beta primer mix, a second PCR was run for roughly 7 to 11 cycles. A single record per CDR3 protein comes from TCRdb applying MiXCR to the 5' RACE reads. The data show 650,000 to 700,000 distinct CDR3 sequences, with over 40% seen just once and 13% held by the top ten. The material sequenced was blood. Receptors originate from a woman aged 80 or over in good health.

This clonotype was seen at least ten times. The chain combines TRBV3-1 with TRBJ2-3; D uncertain. CDR1 is LGHDT, CDR2 YNNKEL, per germline (reference sequence). Deletions cut 0 bases from V and 2 bases from J, with 18 bases between. There are 18 residues in the CDR3. CDR3 DNA: TGTGCCAGCAGCCAAGATTGGGCTGCGCCAGCAATCACAGATACGCAGTATTTT. Its protein is CASSQDWAAPAITDTQYF.

The chain links TRBV6-1 to TRBJ2-7; 7 bases are a match to TRBD2. The CDR3 is made up of 16 amino acids. Germline loops: CDR1 MNHNS, CDR2 SASEGT. V lost 2 bases and J lost 6; bases outside the gene matches: 13. CDR3 in DNA: TGTGCCAGCAGTGAATGGGGGAGGGCCTTGGCTAGCGAGCAGTACTTC. This codes for CASSEWGRALASEQYF.

A word on this clonotype: A clone one base away is much larger, so this may be a read error. The chain employs TRBV20-1 and TRBJ2-1; 9 bases match TRBD2. The germline gives CDR1 DFQATT, CDR2 SNEGSKA (reference sequence). This CDR3 contains 15 residues. The DNA for the CDR3 is TGCAGTGCTTTTCCATTAGCGGGAGTTTTTAATGAGCAGCTCTTC. Its translation: CSAFPLAGVFNEQLF.

The chain carries TRBV19 and TRBJ1-2; perhaps TRBD1 as D (6 bases). The CDR3 runs 17 residues. The germline gives CDR1 LNHDA, CDR2 SQIVND (reference sequence). Trimming took 4 bases from V and 7 from J, leaving 25 bases between them. CDR3 bases: TGTGCCAGTAGTAGGCGGCAGGGGAGAGGTGGTGTGGCTGGCTACACCTTC. Its protein is CASSRRQGRGGVAGYTF.

This clonotype turned up a few times. In DNA, the CDR3 is TGTGCCAGCAGCAGTCGGACGGTGGGAAACACCATATATTTT. It specifies CASSSRTVGNTIYF. The V call is TRBV7-9, the J call TRBJ1-3; D unclear. CDR1 is SEHNR and CDR2 is FQNEAQ in the germline V gene (reference sequence). This CDR3 is 14 amino acids long. The V and J ends lost 5 bases and 4 bases respectively, with 12 bases between them.

This rearrangement joins TRBV5-6 to TRBJ1-3; D remains unclear. The CDR3 is made up of 14 amino acids. Trimming took off 4 bases at V and 1 base at J, with 9 bases between the two ends. Per the germline V gene, CDR1 is SGHDT and CDR2 is YYEEEE. The CDR3 DNA reads as TGTGCCAGCAGCCGCTGGCGGTCTGGAAACACCATATATTTT. This sequence encodes CASSRWRSGNTIYF.

Details on this clonotype: A read error may be the cause here, since a much bigger clone is one base away. The rearrangement joins TRBV20-1 to TRBJ1-2; D not certain. This CDR3 has 12 residues. In germline, CDR1 is DFQATT, CDR2 SNEGSKA (reference sequence). V lost 2 bases to trimming and J lost 2 bases, with 6 bases between them. CDR3 nucleotide sequence: TGCAGTGCTAGACCAGAGAACTATGGCTACACCTTC. It codes for CSARPENYGYTF.

This clonotype was detected many times. The DNA for the CDR3 is TGTGCCAGCAGCCCCGGTCCCACTGAAGCTTTCTTT. Amino acids: CASSPGPTEAFF. The chain combines TRBV6-5 with TRBJ1-1; D is uncertain. The germline gives CDR1 MNHEY, CDR2 SVGAGI. V was clipped by 6 bases and J by 4 bases, with 9 bases between them. The CDR3 is 12 residues long.